This T cell receptor beta chain appears in the sequencing data of a study of T-cell reconstitution after alpha-beta-depleted transplantation in children. This clonotype was observed a handful of times. As yet, its antigen is unknown. The TCRbeta library was prepared with unique molecular identifiers. TCRdb fed the PCR reads into MiXCR, producing one record per CDR3 protein. This sample has around 440,000 distinct CDR3 sequences, with about 10% found just once. Regarding the study as a whole: As was reported, about two months after transplant, alpha-beta T cells came from several hundred expanded graft clones. The authors attributed T-cell counts and diversity one year after transplant mostly to newly produced T cells. The study traced high day-60 TCRbeta diversity in some patients to surviving recipient T cells and thymic progenitors.

Germline V gene lookup returns CDR1 LNHDA and CDR2 SQIVND (reference sequence). Trimming cost V 6 bases and J 10 bases, with 19 bases left between them. CDR3 length: 14 amino acids. The clonotype was recovered from a child under 10 years old with inherited bone marrow failure, due to receive a stem cell transplant. The chain carries TRBV19 and TRBJ1-5; tentatively, D is TRBD1 (5 bases). The sequencing here drew on PBMCs, taken before TCRalphabeta/CD19-depleted stem cell transplant. CDR3 protein: CASRLIGGGGPQHF. The CDR3 DNA reads TGTGCCAGTAGATTGATCGGGGGTGGAGGACCCCAGCATTTT.